The 3 T cell receptor beta chains listed next were all sequenced from one sample in a study of ipilimumab plus nivolumab after autologous stem cell transplantation. Sequenced by immunoSEQ multiplex PCR; TCRdb stores in-frame clones only, minus some. The repertoire includes tens of thousands of clones, nearly 85% of them detected once, and roughly 2.2% sits in the top ten. The specimen was PBMCs, collected in a trial of ipilimumab plus nivolumab as post-transplant consolidation. The receptors were gathered from a male donor with diffuse large B-cell lymphoma.

This clone has just one count. V is TRBV7-2 and J is TRBJ1-5; no firm D call. CDR3 length: 16 residues. Germline V gene data show CDR1 as SGHTA and CDR2 as FQGNSA. Trimming cost V 1 base and J 5 bases, with 15 bases left between them. The CDR3 reads CASSLGGSRAHQPQHF. Written as DNA, the CDR3 is TGTGCCAGCAGCTTAGGCGGATCCCGGGCACATCAGCCCCAGCATTTT.

A remark on this clone: This sample includes further DNA sequences coding for the same CDR3. This chain connects TRBV30 to TRBJ1-2; D not resolved. The CDR3 consists of 13 residues. Germline V CDR1 and CDR2: GTSNPN, SVGIG (reference sequence). The V gene lost 0 bases and the J gene lost 2 bases, with 7 bases spanning the gap. CDR3 region: CAWSVEANYGYTF. The CDR3 DNA sequence: TGTGCCTGGAGTGTAGAGGCCAACTATGGCTACACCTTC.

This clone has only one observation. The genes are TRBV5-4 and TRBJ2-3; maybe TRBD2 (7 bases). This CDR3 comprises 15 residues. CDR1 SGHNT and CDR2 YYREEE come from the germline V gene (reference sequence). The V end was cut by 5 bases, the J end by 1 base, with 14 bases between. CDR3 residues: CASREGGARTDTQYF. The CDR3, as DNA: TGTGCCAGCAGGGAGGGGGGGGCCCGCACAGATACGCAGTATTTT.